The 21 T cell receptor beta chains given below trace back to one sample, sequenced in a study of control samples from healthy donors and cancer patients. Only in-frame clones appear in the TCRdb table, and some are missing; sequencing was by immunoSEQ multiplex PCR. The data show roughly 80,000 clones, 70% to 90% seen once. Sequenced material: blood. The receptor source for this set is a woman aged 45 to 65 in good health.

V usage is TRBV7-8 and J usage is TRBJ2-6; D is uncertain. V shed 1 base and J shed 0 bases, with 7 bases lying between them. The CDR3 is 16 amino acids. Germline V CDR1 and CDR2: SGHVS, FQNEAQ. CDR3 nucleotide sequence: TGTGCCAGCAGCTTAGACACTACCTCTGGGGCCAACGTCCTGACTTTC. Translated, it gives CASSLDTTSGANVLTF.

The DNA of the CDR3 is TGTGCCAGCAGCTTGGTTTACGGGGGGAAGGAGACCCAGTACTTC. It codes for CASSLVYGGKETQYF. V gene TRBV5-6 combines with J gene TRBJ2-5; 7 nucleotides align to TRBD2. Germline-derived CDR1 and CDR2 are SGHDT and YYEEEE. The CDR3 is 15 amino acids. V lost 0 bases and J lost 5; bases outside the gene matches: 7.

Concerning this clone: The same CDR3 can be traced to other DNA sequences in this sample. The chain has TRBV11-2 and TRBJ2-7; no definite D call. The CDR3 contains 12 residues. Per germline, CDR1 SGHAT and CDR2 FQNNGV. The V and J ends lost 0 bases and 7 bases respectively, with 7 bases between them. The CDR3 sequence: CASSLDYSEQYF. The CDR3 nucleotides are TGTGCCAGCAGCTTAGATTATTCGGAGCAGTACTTC.

The chain couples TRBV19 to TRBJ2-3, with D perhaps matching TRBD2 (5 bases). CDR1 and CDR2 from the germline V gene are LNHDA and SQIVND (reference sequence). CDR3 length: 10 residues. V lost 11 bases and J 8 bases, leaving 11 bases between the germline ends. CDR3 residues: CASGSGTQYF. In nucleotides, the CDR3 is TGTGCCTCGGGGAGCGGTACGCAGTATTTT.

This clone was seen once. This chain connects TRBV5-1 to TRBJ2-3, with D hard to call. The ends were cut back, 2 bases at V and 3 bases at J, with 7 bases in the middle. CDR3 size: 13 residues. In germline, CDR1 is SGHRS, CDR2 YFSETQ. The CDR3 DNA sequence: TGCGCCAGCAGCTTCCGTGATACAGATACGCAGTATTTT. Translated: CASSFRDTDTQYF.

The rearrangement links TRBV4-1 to TRBJ2-7; TRBD2 matches 12 bases. The CDR3 is 16 amino acids. The germline CDR1 and CDR2 sequences are MGHRA and YSYEKL. V lost 4 bases to trimming and J lost 4 bases; unmatched junction nucleotides: 8. CDR3 sequence reads: CASSPNRLAGEYEQYF. CDR3 DNA: TGCGCCAGCAGCCCTAACCGACTAGCGGGGGAGTACGAGCAGTACTTC.

The chain has TRBV23-1 and TRBJ2-1, with D hard to call. TRBV23-1 is designated an ORF whose function remains uncertain. The length of the CDR3 is 11 residues. Deletions cut 1 base from V and 9 bases from J, with 4 bases between. CDR3 bases: TGCGCCAGCAGTCAATGTCGTGAGCAGTTCTTC. Its translation: CASSQCREQFF.

The V call is TRBV6-4, the J call TRBJ2-2, with TRBD2 identical over 10 bases. Germline values: CDR1 MRHNA, CDR2 SNTAGT. The CDR3 is made up of 14 amino acids. V lost 8 bases, J lost 4 bases, and 4 bases stayed unmatched. This CDR3 reads CASRTSGITGELFF. The CDR3 bases are TGTGCCAGCCGGACTAGCGGCATCACCGGGGAGCTGTTTTTT.

In this sample, this clone turned up once. CDR3 nucleotides: TGTGCCAGCAGCCCGCGGGGGGTTCTCAGGGATACGCAGTATTTT. Its protein is CASSPRGVLRDTQYF. The chain carries TRBV9 and TRBJ2-3; TRBD2 matches at 8 bases. Losses at the gene ends were 4 bases for V and 6 bases for J; bases not matched to a gene: 10. The germline gives CDR1 SGDLS, CDR2 YYNGEE. This CDR3 has 15 amino acids.

This clone was observed once. At the DNA level, this CDR3 is encoded by other sequences in the same sample as well. This chain uses TRBV3-1 (or the pseudogene TRBV3-2) with TRBJ2-6; D remains ambiguous. Germline CDR1 and CDR2: LGHDT and YNNKEL (reference sequence). Trimming removed 4 bases from V and 5 bases from J, with 6 bases in between. The CDR3 consists of 13 residues. The CDR3 DNA reads TGTGCCAGCAGCCCCAGTCGGGCCAACGTCCTGACTTTC. Translated, it gives CASSPSRANVLTF.

The rearrangement joins TRBV5-1 to TRBJ1-1; D is ambiguous. Germline-derived CDR1 and CDR2 are SGHRS and YFSETQ. V was shortened by 6 bases and J by 2 bases, with 5 bases between the two germline ends. This CDR3 is 11 amino acids long. The CDR3 sequence is CASNGNTEAFF. CDR3 DNA sequence: TGCGCCAGCAATGGTAACACTGAAGCTTTCTTT.

V and J are TRBV7-9 and TRBJ2-1; 11 nucleotides line up with TRBD2. This CDR3 contains 16 residues. Trimming cost V 3 bases and J 5 bases; bases outside gene matches: 6. Germline loops: CDR1 SEHNR, CDR2 FQNEAQ (reference sequence). CDR3 DNA sequence: TGTGCCAGCAGCTTTGAGCTGGGACTAGCGGACAATGAGCAGTTCTTC. This gives the protein CASSFELGLADNEQFF.

V usage is TRBV25-1 and J usage is TRBJ2-7; perhaps TRBD1 as D (6 bases). CDR1 is MGHDK, CDR2 SYGVNS, per germline. Trimming took off 5 bases at V and 4 bases at J, with 6 bases between the two ends. This CDR3 has 11 amino acids. The CDR3 DNA reads TGTGCCAGCAGTACAGGGTACGAGCAGTACTTC. Translation gives CASSTGYEQYF.

The V and J genes are TRBV13 and TRBJ2-1; no firm D call. The CDR3 is 15 amino acids. Trimming took 4 bases from V and 7 from J, leaving 17 bases between them. The germline gives CDR1 PRHDT, CDR2 FYEKMQ (reference sequence). The CDR3 nucleotides read TGTGCCAGCAGCTCCACCGCACTCCAAATGAATGAGCAGTTCTTC. It is translated as CASSSTALQMNEQFF.

The chain couples TRBV5-6 to TRBJ1-2; 8 positions agree with TRBD1. The CDR3 loop spans 15 amino acids. Trimming removed 1 base from V and 5 bases from J; junction bases left unmatched: 7. The germline V gene has CDR1 SGHDT and CDR2 YYEEEE. CDR3: CASSLRQGAGYGYTF. Here the CDR3 DNA reads TGTGCCAGCAGCTTGCGGCAGGGGGCTGGGTATGGCTACACCTTC. The whole variable domain, remainder taken from reference TRBV5-6 and TRBJ1-2, is DAGVTQSPTHLIKTRGQQVTLRCSPKSGHDTVSWYQQALGQGPQFIFQYYEEEERQRGNFPDRFSGHQFPNYSSELNVNALLLGDSALYLCASSLRQGAGYGYTFGSGTRLTVV.

The rearrangement joins TRBV9 to TRBJ1-1; TRBD1 aligns across 7 bases. Losses at the gene ends were 4 bases for V and 0 bases for J; bases not matched to a gene: 12. The CDR3 consists of 17 residues. Germline CDR1 is SGDLS and CDR2 is YYNGEE. The CDR3 protein is CASSFYPPGQLNTEAFF. The CDR3 nucleotides read TGTGCCAGCAGCTTCTACCCTCCGGGACAGTTGAACACTGAAGCTTTCTTT. Based on the CDR3 plus reference TRBV9 and TRBJ1-1, the full variable domain is DSGVTQTPKHLITATGQRVTLRCSPRSGDLSVYWYQQSLDQGLQFLIQYYNGEERAKGNILERFSAQQFPDLHSELNLSSLELGDSALYFCASSFYPPGQLNTEAFFGQGTRLTVV.

The chain links TRBV10-2 to TRBJ2-7; 8 nucleotides match TRBD1. The junction had 10 bases not matched to a gene; V was cut back by 4 bases and J by 5 bases. The CDR3 spans 15 residues. Per the germline V gene, CDR1 is WSHSY and CDR2 is SAAADI. CDR3 nucleotides: TGCGCCAGCAGTGGTAGGACAGGGCTAAGAGACGAGCAGTACTTC. It specifies CASSGRTGLRDEQYF.

V and J are TRBV7-2 and TRBJ2-1; TRBD2 matches 8 bases. The CDR3 runs 15 residues. The ends lost 3 bases at V and 2 bases at J; junction bases unmatched: 3. In germline, CDR1 is SGHTA, CDR2 FQGNSA. The CDR3, as DNA: TGTGCCAGCAGCTTCCAGCGGGGGACCTACAATGAGCAGTTCTTC. It is translated as CASSFQRGTYNEQFF.

The chain links TRBV6-6 to TRBJ1-5, with D hard to call. This CDR3 spans 12 amino acids. Germline CDR1 MNHNY, CDR2 SVGAGI (reference sequence). The V end lost 0 bases, the J end lost 7 bases, and 4 bases lay between the germline ends. CDR3 sequence (DNA): TGTGCCAGCAGTTACTCTCAACAGCCCCAGCATTTT. It encodes CASSYSQQPQHF.

Remarks on this clone: Other DNA sequences in the sample encode the same CDR3. V is TRBV7-2 and J is TRBJ2-3; the D is unclear. CDR3 length: 13 residues. Per germline, CDR1 SGHTA and CDR2 FQGNSA. V was cut by 1 base and J by 1 base, with 3 bases left in between. The CDR3 DNA follows: TGTGCCAGCAGCTTAGAGGGCACAGATACGCAGTATTTT. Translation: CASSLEGTDTQYF.

The CDR3, as DNA: TGTGCCAGCAATACCGGGACAGACTATTCACCCCTCCACTTT. It codes for CASNTGTDYSPLHF. This rearrangement joins TRBV6-1 to TRBJ1-6; 7 bases are a match to TRBD1. CDR1 and CDR2 (germline): MNHNS, SASEGT. The V segment lost 7 bases and the J segment 8 bases; nucleotides outside the gene matches: 8. The CDR3 contains 14 residues.